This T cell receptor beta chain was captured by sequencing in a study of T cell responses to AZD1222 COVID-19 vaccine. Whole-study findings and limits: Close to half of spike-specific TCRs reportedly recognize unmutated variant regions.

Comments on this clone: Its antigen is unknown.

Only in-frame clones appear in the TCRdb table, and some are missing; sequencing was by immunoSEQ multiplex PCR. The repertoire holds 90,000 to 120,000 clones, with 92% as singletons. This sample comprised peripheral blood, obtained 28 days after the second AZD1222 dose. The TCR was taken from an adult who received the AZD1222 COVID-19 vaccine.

The CDR3 DNA sequence: TGTGCCAGCAGCCGACTGACTAGCGGTTTCTCCTACGAGCAGTACTTC. This sequence encodes CASSRLTSGFSYEQYF. The rearrangement links TRBV7-9 to TRBJ2-7; TRBD2 matches at 9 bases. Germline V lookup: CDR1 SEHNR, CDR2 FQNEAQ (reference sequence). V trimming: 5 bases; J trimming: 0 bases; junction bases outside the gene matches: 8. The CDR3 totals 16 residues.